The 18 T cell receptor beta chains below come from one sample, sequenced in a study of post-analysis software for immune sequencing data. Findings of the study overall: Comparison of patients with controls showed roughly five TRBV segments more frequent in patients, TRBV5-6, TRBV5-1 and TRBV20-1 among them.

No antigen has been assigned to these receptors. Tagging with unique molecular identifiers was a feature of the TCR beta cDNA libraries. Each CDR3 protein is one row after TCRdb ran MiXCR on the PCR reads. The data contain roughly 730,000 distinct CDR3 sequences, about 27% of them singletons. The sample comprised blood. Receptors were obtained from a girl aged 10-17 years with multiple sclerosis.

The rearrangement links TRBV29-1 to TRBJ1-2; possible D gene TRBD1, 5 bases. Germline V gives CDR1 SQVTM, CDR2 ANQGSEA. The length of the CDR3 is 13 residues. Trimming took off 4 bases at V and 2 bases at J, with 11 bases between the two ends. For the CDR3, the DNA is TGCAGCGTTGCGTCAGGGCCAAACTATGGCTACACCTTC. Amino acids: CSVASGPNYGYTF.

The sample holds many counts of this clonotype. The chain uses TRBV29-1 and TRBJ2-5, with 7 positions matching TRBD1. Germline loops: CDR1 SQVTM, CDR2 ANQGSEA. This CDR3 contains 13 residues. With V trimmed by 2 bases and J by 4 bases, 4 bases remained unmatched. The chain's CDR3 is CSVEKTGIETQYF. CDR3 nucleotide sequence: TGCAGCGTTGAAAAGACAGGGATAGAGACCCAGTACTTC.

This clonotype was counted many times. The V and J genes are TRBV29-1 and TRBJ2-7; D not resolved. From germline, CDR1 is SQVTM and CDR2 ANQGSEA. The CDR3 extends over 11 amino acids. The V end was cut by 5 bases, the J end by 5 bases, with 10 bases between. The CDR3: CSVLSVHEQYF. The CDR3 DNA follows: TGCAGCGTTCTTTCAGTCCACGAGCAGTACTTC.

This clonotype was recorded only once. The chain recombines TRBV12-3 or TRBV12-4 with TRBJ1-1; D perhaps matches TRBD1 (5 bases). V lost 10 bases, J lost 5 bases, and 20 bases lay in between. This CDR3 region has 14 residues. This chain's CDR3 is CATKAQRGSTEAFF. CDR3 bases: TGTGCCACCAAAGCCCAGCGGGGGAGTACTGAAGCTTTCTTT.

The CDR3 sequence: CATRGDSNEQYF. The CDR3 DNA reads TGTGCCACCAGAGGTGACAGCAATGAGCAGTACTTC. V is TRBV24-1 and J is TRBJ2-5, with a weak D call TRBD1 (5 bases). V was trimmed by 7 bases and J by 11 bases, leaving 16 bases between them. The CDR3 contains 12 residues. Germline CDR1 KGHDR, CDR2 SFDVKD.

CDR3 coding DNA: TGTGCCAGCGGGGGACTAGCGAGACCCTCCGAGCAGTACTTC. Translating it yields CASGGLARPSEQYF. This chain connects TRBV6-1 to TRBJ2-4; the match to TRBD2 covers 10 bases. The J call is uncertain, as TRBJ2-7 better fits the DNA end. The CDR3 length is 14 residues. Looked up from germline, CDR1 is MNHNS and CDR2 is SASEGT.

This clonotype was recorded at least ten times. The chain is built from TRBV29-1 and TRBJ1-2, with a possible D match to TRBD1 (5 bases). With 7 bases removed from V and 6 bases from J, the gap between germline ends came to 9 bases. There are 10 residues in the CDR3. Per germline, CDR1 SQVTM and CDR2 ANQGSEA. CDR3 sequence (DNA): TGCAGCGCGCAGGGAAATGGCTACACCTTC. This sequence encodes CSAQGNGYTF. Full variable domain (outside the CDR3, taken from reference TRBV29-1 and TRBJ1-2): SAVISQKPSRDICQRGTSLTIQCQVDSQVTMMFWYRQQPGQSLTLIATANQGSEATYESGFVIDKFPISRPNLTFSTLTVSNMSPEDSSIYLCSAQGNGYTFGSGTRLTVV.

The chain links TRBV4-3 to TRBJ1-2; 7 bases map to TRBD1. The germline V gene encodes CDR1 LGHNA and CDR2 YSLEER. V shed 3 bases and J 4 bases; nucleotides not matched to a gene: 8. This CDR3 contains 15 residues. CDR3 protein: CASSQDRGDSYGYTF. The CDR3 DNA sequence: TGCGCCAGCAGCCAGGACCGGGGGGACAGCTATGGCTACACCTTC.

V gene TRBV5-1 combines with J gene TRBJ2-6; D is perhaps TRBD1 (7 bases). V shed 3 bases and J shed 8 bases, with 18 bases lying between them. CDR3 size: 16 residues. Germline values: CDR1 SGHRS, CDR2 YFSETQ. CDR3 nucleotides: TGCGCCAGCAGCTGGATAGGGGGCGGAGGGACCAACGTCCTGACTTTC. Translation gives CASSWIGGGGTNVLTF.

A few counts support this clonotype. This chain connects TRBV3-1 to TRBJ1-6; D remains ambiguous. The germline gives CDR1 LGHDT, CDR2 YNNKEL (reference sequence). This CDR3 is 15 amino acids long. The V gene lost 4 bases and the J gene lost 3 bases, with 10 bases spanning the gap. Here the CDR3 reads CASSRARGYNSPLHF. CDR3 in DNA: TGTGCCAGCAGCCGGGCCCGGGGCTATAATTCACCCCTCCACTTT.

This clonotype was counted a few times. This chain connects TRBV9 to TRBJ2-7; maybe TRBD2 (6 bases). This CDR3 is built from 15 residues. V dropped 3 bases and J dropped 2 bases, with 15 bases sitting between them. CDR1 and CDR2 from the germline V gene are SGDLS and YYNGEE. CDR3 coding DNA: TGTGCCAGCAGCGGACCCGGGACTCTTACCTACGAGCAGTACTTC. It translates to CASSGPGTLTYEQYF.

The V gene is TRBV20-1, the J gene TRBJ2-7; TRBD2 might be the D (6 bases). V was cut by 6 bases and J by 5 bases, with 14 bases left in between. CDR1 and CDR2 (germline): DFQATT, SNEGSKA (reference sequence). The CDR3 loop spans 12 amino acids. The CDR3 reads CSAGREYNEQYF. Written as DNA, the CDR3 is TGCAGTGCGGGCCGGGAGTACAACGAGCAGTACTTC.

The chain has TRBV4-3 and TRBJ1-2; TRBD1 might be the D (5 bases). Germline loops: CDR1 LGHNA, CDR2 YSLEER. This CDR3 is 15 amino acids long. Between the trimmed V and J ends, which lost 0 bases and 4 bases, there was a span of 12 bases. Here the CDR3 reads CASSQDRRGAYGYTF. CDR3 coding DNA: TGCGCCAGCAGCCAAGATAGGAGGGGCGCCTATGGCTACACCTTC.

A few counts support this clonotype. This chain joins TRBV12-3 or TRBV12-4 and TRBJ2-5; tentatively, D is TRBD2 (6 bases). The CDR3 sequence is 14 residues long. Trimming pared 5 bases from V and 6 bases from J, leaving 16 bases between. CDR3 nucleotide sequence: TGTGCCAGCAGTGGGGACTCCCGGCCAAAGACCCAGTACTTC. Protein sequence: CASSGDSRPKTQYF.

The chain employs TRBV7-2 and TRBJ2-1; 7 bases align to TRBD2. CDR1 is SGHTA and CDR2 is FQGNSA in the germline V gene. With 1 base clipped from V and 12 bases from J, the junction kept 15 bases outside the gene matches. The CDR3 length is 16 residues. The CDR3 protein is CASSLEGGTYLPGQFF. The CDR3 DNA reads TGTGCCAGCAGCTTAGAGGGAGGGACCTACCTCCCAGGGCAGTTCTTC.

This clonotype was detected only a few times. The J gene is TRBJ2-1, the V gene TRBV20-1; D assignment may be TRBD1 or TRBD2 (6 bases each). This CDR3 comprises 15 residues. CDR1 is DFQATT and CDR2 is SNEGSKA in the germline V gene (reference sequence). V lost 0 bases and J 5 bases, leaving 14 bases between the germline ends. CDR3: CSARDVLRDNNEQFF. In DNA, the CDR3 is TGCAGTGCTAGAGATGTACTGCGGGACAACAATGAGCAGTTCTTC.

For the CDR3, the DNA is TGTGCCAGCAGTCCCCCCGGACTAGCGAACACCGGGGAGCTGTTTTTT. Amino acid sequence: CASSPPGLANTGELFF. The chain joins TRBV7-9 to TRBJ2-2, with TRBD2 matching over 7 bases. Per germline, CDR1 SEHNR and CDR2 FQNEAQ (reference sequence). V lost 6 bases, J lost 0 bases, and 7 bases stayed unmatched. The CDR3 totals 16 residues.

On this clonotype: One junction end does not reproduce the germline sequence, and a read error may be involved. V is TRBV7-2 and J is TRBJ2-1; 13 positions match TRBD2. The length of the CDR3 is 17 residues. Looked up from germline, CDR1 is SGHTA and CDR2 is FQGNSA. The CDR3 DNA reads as TGTGCCAGCAGCCCCCGTGCGGGACTAGCGGGGAACAATGAGCAGGTCTTC. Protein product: CASSPRAGLAGNNEQVF.